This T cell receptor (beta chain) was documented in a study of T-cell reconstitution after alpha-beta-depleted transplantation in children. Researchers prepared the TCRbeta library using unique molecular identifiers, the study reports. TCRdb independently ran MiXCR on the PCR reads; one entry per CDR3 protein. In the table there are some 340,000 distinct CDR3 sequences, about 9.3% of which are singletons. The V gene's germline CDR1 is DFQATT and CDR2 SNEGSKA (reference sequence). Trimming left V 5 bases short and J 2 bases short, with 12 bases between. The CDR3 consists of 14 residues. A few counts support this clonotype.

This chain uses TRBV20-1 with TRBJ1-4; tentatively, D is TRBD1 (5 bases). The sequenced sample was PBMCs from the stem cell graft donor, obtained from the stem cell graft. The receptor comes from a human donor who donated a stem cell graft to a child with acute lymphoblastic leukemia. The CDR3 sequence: CSAVGAVTNEKLFF. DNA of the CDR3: TGCAGTGCTGTCGGGGCGGTCACTAATGAAAAACTGTTTTTT.